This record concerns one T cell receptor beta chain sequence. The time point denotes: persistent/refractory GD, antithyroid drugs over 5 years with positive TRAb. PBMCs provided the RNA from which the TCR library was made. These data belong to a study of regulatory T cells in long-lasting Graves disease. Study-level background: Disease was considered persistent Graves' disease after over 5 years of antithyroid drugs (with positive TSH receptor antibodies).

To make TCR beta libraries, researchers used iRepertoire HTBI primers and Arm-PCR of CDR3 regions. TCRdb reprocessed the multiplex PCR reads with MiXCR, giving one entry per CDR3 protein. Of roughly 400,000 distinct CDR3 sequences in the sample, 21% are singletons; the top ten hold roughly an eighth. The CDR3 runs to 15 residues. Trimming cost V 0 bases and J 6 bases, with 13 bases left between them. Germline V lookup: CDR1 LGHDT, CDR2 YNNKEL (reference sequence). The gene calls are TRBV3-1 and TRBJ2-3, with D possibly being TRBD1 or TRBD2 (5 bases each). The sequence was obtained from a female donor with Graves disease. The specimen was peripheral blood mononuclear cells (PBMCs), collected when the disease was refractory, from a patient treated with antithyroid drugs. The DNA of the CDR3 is TGTGCCAGCAGCCAAGATCAGGGAGAACTGGATACGCAGTATTTT. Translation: CASSQDQGELDTQYF.